The clone carrying this T cell receptor beta chain was recorded at least ten times. The antigen remains unidentified. The library protocol tagged individual cDNA molecules with unique molecular identifiers. TCRdb redid the calling of the 5' RACE reads with MiXCR, one entry per CDR3 protein. The table lists 40,000 to 55,000 distinct CDR3 sequences, almost 7.5% of them singletons, with approximately 8% in the top ten. The record originates from a study of early T cells in non-severe SARS-CoV-2 infection. Study as a whole: The authors sequenced bulk RNA from unsorted whole blood, leaving chains unpaired.

Study conclusions and caveats: VDJdb matching skewed toward anti-spike CD8 responses, missing private and CD4 specificities.

CDR3 size: 11 residues. From germline, CDR1 is MDHEN and CDR2 SYDVKM. The V and J ends lost 3 bases and 4 bases respectively, with 3 bases between them. The sample consisted of whole blood. The rearrangement links TRBV28 to TRBJ1-2; D remains unclear. This TCR derives from an adult who was a healthcare worker with PCR-confirmed SARS-CoV-2 infection or an uninfected control (not recorded which). The CDR3 protein is CASSFRYGYTF. The CDR3 DNA follows: TGTGCCAGCAGTTTCCGCTATGGCTACACCTTC.